This TCR beta chain comes out of a study of CD8 T cells in Susac syndrome. Definite or probable Susac syndrome was diagnosed using recently defined diagnostic criteria. Reverse transcription used roughly 0.45 to 1 ug RNA and random hexamers. With immunoSEQ multiplex PCR, TCR beta CDR3 was amplified across 54 Vbeta and 13 Jbeta. TCRdb re-analysed the immunoSEQ multiplex PCR reads in MiXCR, keeping a single row per CDR3 protein. The sample lists 65,000 to 100,000 distinct CDR3 sequences; approximately 96% were seen once. Sequencing used CD8+ T cells from PBMCs. The TCR comes from a human donor with Susac syndrome.

The DNA of the CDR3 is TGTGCCAGCAGGCTGCTAGGGGCCACAGATACGCAGTATTTT. Translation: CASRLLGATDTQYF. The V call is TRBV5-4, the J call TRBJ2-3; possible D gene TRBD1, 5 bases. Germline V gene lookup returns CDR1 SGHNT and CDR2 YYREEE (reference sequence). V was shortened by 5 bases and J by 2 bases, with 12 bases between the two germline ends. CDR3 length equals 14 residues.